This T cell receptor (beta chain) was identified in a study of blood T cell repertoires in COVID-19. Study-level background: Sites across the United States, Italy and Spain contributed samples from acute and convalescent COVID-19. From T cells, B-cell-depleted T cells, or PBMCs came the material, which was cDNA or gDNA.

Patients from Seattle were sampled longitudinally, starting during active infection. CDR1 MNHEY and CDR2 SMNVEV come from the germline V gene (reference sequence). This CDR3 contains 14 residues. V was pared by 3 bases and J by 1 base, with 9 bases between. In the original workflow: Reference gene primer amplification yielded estimated nucleated cell counts. The assay was immunoSEQ multiplex PCR, and TCRdb's table has in-frame clones only and misses some. Clonal size and the V and J genes are those of that table, whereas D and trimming came from the DNA. The sample holds approximately 340,000 clones, approximately 88% seen once.

This receptor was taken from a young man with COVID-19, enrolled during active disease. Sequencing was done on a sample of peripheral blood. V usage is TRBV27 and J usage is TRBJ1-2, with TRBD1 as a possible D gene (6 bases). The CDR3 DNA reads as TGTGCCAGCAGTTTCACGGACAGTAACTATGGCTACACCTTC. Amino acid sequence: CASSFTDSNYGYTF.